Listed here are 8 T cell receptor beta chains from one sample, sequenced in a study of blood T cell repertoires in COVID-19. Repertoires were generated with immunoSEQ multiplex PCR, while TCRdb's copy carries only in-frame clones and drops some. Found here are about 150,000 clones, around 81% of them singletons; the top ten hold 6.2%. Specimen: PBMCs or T cells enriched from blood (not recorded which). The receptors originated from a woman in her forties who had recovered from COVID-19.

This chain uses TRBV5-8 with TRBJ1-1; no definite D call. This CDR3 region has 12 residues. V lost 2 bases and J 3 bases, leaving 5 bases between the germline ends. The germline V gene has CDR1 SGHTS and CDR2 YDEGEE. The CDR3 region has the DNA TGTGCCAGCAGCTTTTCCGACACTGAAGCTTTCTTT. Translated, it gives CASSFSDTEAFF.

J is TRBJ2-2 and V is TRBV18; weak D call: TRBD2 (6 bases). Germline CDR1 and CDR2: KGHSH and LQKENI. The CDR3 contains 16 residues. With 4 bases removed from V and 6 bases from J, the gap between germline ends came to 18 bases. CDR3 sequence (DNA): TGTGCCAGCTCACAGCGAACGGGAGAAGGTTCCGGGGAGCTGTTTTTT. It codes for CASSQRTGEGSGELFF.

V and J are TRBV3-1 (or the pseudogene TRBV3-2) and TRBJ2-3; TRBD2 matches 10 bases. The germline CDR1 and CDR2 sequences are LGHDT and YNNKEL (reference sequence). The CDR3 contains 15 residues. V dropped 4 bases and J dropped 6; count of bases not matched to a gene: 7. DNA of the CDR3: TGTGCCAGCAGCCTGAGCGGGGGGGCCAGGGATACGCAGTATTTT. It translates to CASSLSGGARDTQYF.

The V call is TRBV27, the J call TRBJ1-3; weak D call: TRBD1 (5 bases). This CDR3 spans 14 amino acids. Trimming took 5 bases from V and 2 from J, leaving 10 bases between them. Germline CDR1 MNHEY, CDR2 SMNVEV (reference sequence). CDR3: CASSGGTPGNTIYF. The CDR3 bases are TGTGCCAGCAGTGGGGGGACCCCTGGAAACACCATATATTTT.

The chain combines TRBV7-9 with TRBJ2-2, with a tentative D call TRBD2 (6 bases). The CDR3 is 14 residues long. CDR1 SEHNR and CDR2 FQNEAQ come from the germline V gene (reference sequence). Trimming removed 1 base from V and 10 bases from J, with 13 bases in between. The CDR3 region has the DNA TGTGCCAGCAGCTTAGAAGGGGCGGGGAAGGAGCTGTTTTTT. It yields the protein CASSLEGAGKELFF.

The chain links TRBV6-1 to TRBJ2-5; 16 bases fit TRBD2. Germline V CDR1 and CDR2: MNHNS, SASEGT. The CDR3 sequence is 14 residues long. V shed 3 bases, J shed 9 bases, and the junction held 1 base outside the gene matches. CDR3 loop: CASSEGLAGGPQYF. The CDR3 nucleotides read TGTGCCAGCAGTGAGGGACTAGCGGGAGGGCCCCAGTACTTC.

This sequence joins TRBV7-8 and TRBJ2-1; no reliable D call. The CDR3 totals 14 residues. The germline V gene has CDR1 SGHVS and CDR2 FQNEAQ. V lost 5 bases and J lost 10, with 18 bases in between. The CDR3 loop is CASSPEGPSREQFF. The CDR3 bases are TGTGCCAGCAGCCCAGAAGGCCCTTCTAGAGAGCAGTTCTTC.

The chain recombines TRBV10-2 with TRBJ2-1; 9 bases align to TRBD2. Per the germline V gene, CDR1 is WSHSY and CDR2 is SAAADI. CDR3 length equals 17 residues. V shed 4 bases, J shed 2 bases, and the junction held 9 bases outside the gene matches. The CDR3 coding sequence is TGCGCCAGCAGTGCCTTTATCGGCGGGGGGGCCTACAATGAGCAGTTCTTC. It encodes CASSAFIGGGAYNEQFF.